Presented here are 25 T cell receptor beta chains from one specimen sequenced in a study of blood T cell repertoires in COVID-19. Data came from immunoSEQ multiplex PCR; TCRdb stores just in-frame clones and leaves some out. Among 250,000 or so clones listed, around nine tenths were seen once. The sample consisted of peripheral blood. Every receptor here comes from a woman in her fifties or sixties with acute or convalescent COVID-19.

The V call is TRBV3-1 (or the pseudogene TRBV3-2), the J call TRBJ2-4, with 8 bases aligning to TRBD1. V shed 6 bases and J 6 bases; nucleotides not matched to a gene: 7. The germline V gene has CDR1 LGHDT and CDR2 YNNKEL (reference sequence). This CDR3 region has 14 residues. CDR3 sequence reads: CASRPQGASNIQYF. CDR3 in DNA: TGTGCCAGCAGGCCTCAGGGGGCCTCAAACATTCAGTACTTC.

J is TRBJ2-2 and V is TRBV1; TRBD2, as called in the table, went unchecked against the DNA. TRBV1 is a pseudogene locus. The CDR3 has 12 residues. As DNA, the CDR3 is TGCACCGGAGACCTGTACACCGGGGAGCTGTTTTTT. This sequence encodes CTGDLYTGELFF.

This clone has a single count. This chain links TRBV6-6 with TRBJ2-7, with TRBD1 identical over 11 bases. V shed 4 bases, J shed 6 bases, and the junction held 11 bases outside the gene matches. From germline, CDR1 is MNHNY and CDR2 SVGAGI (reference sequence). The CDR3 loop spans 16 amino acids. CDR3 residues: CASSSGTGGEMGEQYF. The CDR3 DNA sequence: TGTGCCAGCAGTTCAGGGACAGGGGGGGAAATGGGCGAGCAGTACTTC.

The V call is TRBV21-1, the J call TRBJ1-2; the DNA was not used to check the table's D call, TRBD1. TRBV21-1 is a known pseudogene. The CDR3 consists of 16 residues. Here the CDR3 reads CASSAHFSRPSYGYTF. The DNA for the CDR3 is TGTGCCAGCAGCGCACATTTCTCCAGGCCCTCCTATGGCTACACCTTC.

This chain uses TRBV29-1 with TRBJ2-1; the match to TRBD1 covers 11 bases. The CDR3 extends over 12 amino acids. With 7 bases clipped from V and 6 bases from J, the junction kept 2 bases outside the gene matches. CDR1 and CDR2 from the germline V gene are SQVTM and ANQGSEA. DNA for the CDR3: TGCAGCGGGACAGGGGGCCTCAATGAGCAGTTCTTC. As protein: CSGTGGLNEQFF.

This chain uses TRBV7-2 with TRBJ2-1, with D perhaps TRBD2 (6 bases). Germline CDR1 SGHTA, CDR2 FQGNSA. The CDR3 covers 19 residues. Trimming took 1 base from V and 1 from J, leaving 20 bases between them. DNA of the CDR3: TGTGCCAGCAGCTTAGGTCTCTTGGCGGCGGGGACTTCCTACAATGAGCAGTTCTTC. Translated, it gives CASSLGLLAAGTSYNEQFF.

The rearrangement joins TRBV7-2 to TRBJ2-6; no reliable D call. V was clipped by 1 base and J by 0 bases, with 7 bases between them. CDR3 length: 16 amino acids. Germline CDR1 reads SGHTA; CDR2 reads FQGNSA. Written as DNA, the CDR3 is TGTGCCAGCAGCTTAGTGACAATCTCTGGGGCCAACGTCCTGACTTTC. This codes for CASSLVTISGANVLTF.

The chain couples TRBV24-1 to TRBJ1-5; D is uncertain. Trimming left V 5 bases short and J 9 bases short, with 10 bases between. Germline V CDR1 and CDR2: KGHDR, SFDVKD. This CDR3 has 12 amino acids. CDR3 amino acids: CATSAESGPQHF. The CDR3 bases are TGTGCCACCAGTGCTGAGTCCGGGCCCCAGCATTTT.

This chain links TRBV23-1 with TRBJ1-4, with D perhaps matching TRBD1 (6 bases). TRBV23-1 is reported as an ORF; its role is uncertain. This CDR3 spans 14 amino acids. Trimming took off 2 bases at V and 5 bases at J, with 9 bases between the two ends. The CDR3 DNA reads as TGCGCCAGCAGTCAACTTGGGGGCAATGAAAAACTGTTTTTT. Protein sequence: CASSQLGGNEKLFF.

Only a few counts were recorded for this clone. This chain joins TRBV10-3 and TRBJ1-5; possible D gene TRBD1, 6 bases. The CDR3 runs 14 residues. Germline values: CDR1 ENHRY, CDR2 SYGVKD. V lost 4 bases and J 4 bases, leaving 11 bases between the germline ends. The CDR3, as DNA: TGTGCCATCAGTGGAGCAGGGGCGAATCAGCCCCAGCATTTT. It specifies CAISGAGANQPQHF.

The V gene is TRBV7-9, the J gene TRBJ1-4, with 7 bases fitting TRBD1. The CDR3 loop spans 12 amino acids. Germline V gene data show CDR1 as SEHNR and CDR2 as FQNEAQ (reference sequence). Trimming removed 4 bases from V and 11 bases from J; junction bases left unmatched: 4. The CDR3 protein is CASSSATGKLFF. The CDR3 DNA reads TGTGCCAGCAGCTCGGCGACAGGGAAACTGTTTTTT. Based on the CDR3 plus reference TRBV7-9 and TRBJ1-4, the full variable domain is DTGVSQNPRHKITKRGQNVTFRCDPISEHNRLYWYRQTLGQGPEFLTYFQNEAQLEKSRLLSDRFSAERPKGSFSTLEIQRTEQGDSAMYLCASSSATGKLFFGSGTQLSVL.

J is TRBJ2-6 and V is TRBV5-5, with 8 bases matching TRBD1. Trimming cost V 0 bases and J 4 bases; bases outside gene matches: 9. The CDR3 sequence is 18 residues long. In germline, CDR1 is SGHKS, CDR2 YYEKEE (reference sequence). CDR3 residues: CASSLALTGVQGANVLTF. For the CDR3, the DNA is TGTGCCAGCAGCTTGGCCCTGACAGGGGTGCAAGGGGCCAACGTCCTGACTTTC.

This chain connects TRBV3-1 (or the pseudogene TRBV3-2) to TRBJ1-1, with 7 bases lining up with TRBD1. Germline V gene data show CDR1 as LGHDT and CDR2 as YNNKEL (reference sequence). The CDR3 has 14 amino acids. V was clipped by 3 bases and J by 10 bases; unmatched bases: 11. The CDR3 is CASSQTGTGFGAFF. CDR3 nucleotides: TGTGCCAGCAGCCAGACAGGGACGGGGTTTGGAGCTTTCTTT.

The V gene is TRBV9, the J gene TRBJ1-1; D not resolved. The CDR3 consists of 14 residues. The V gene's germline CDR1 is SGDLS and CDR2 YYNGEE. V was cut by 2 bases and J by 4 bases, with 12 bases left in between. CDR3 amino acids: CASSVAVAATEAFF. CDR3 coding DNA: TGTGCCAGCAGCGTCGCAGTGGCCGCCACTGAAGCTTTCTTT.

DNA for the CDR3: TGCACCAGCAGCCAATTTCCGGGACAGGGATTAAGCACCGGGGAGCTGTTTTTT. Amino acid sequence: CTSSQFPGQGLSTGELFF. This chain uses TRBV1 with TRBJ2-2; the table names TRBD1, a call not compared with the DNA. TRBV1 is reported as a pseudogene. CDR3 size: 18 residues.

Regarding this clone: Other DNA sequences in this sample translate to the same CDR3. This rearrangement joins TRBV11-3 to TRBJ2-3; D gene ambiguous. CDR3 length equals 13 residues. V was cut by 5 bases and J by 1 base, with 7 bases left in between. Germline CDR1 SGHNT, CDR2 YENEEA. The CDR3 reads CASSPTGTDTQYF. CDR3 sequence (DNA): TGTGCCAGCAGCCCGACTGGCACAGATACGCAGTATTTT.

The chain couples TRBV28 to TRBJ1-5, with 7 nucleotides matching TRBD1. J was trimmed by 3 bases and V by 5 bases; bases with no gene match: 19. CDR1 is MDHEN and CDR2 is SYDVKM in the germline V gene. The CDR3 totals 19 residues. CDR3 amino acids: CASSPKFFGTVPSNQPQHF. In DNA form, the CDR3 reads TGTGCCAGCAGTCCCAAATTTTTTGGGACAGTTCCCTCCAATCAGCCCCAGCATTTT. The full variable domain, in which reference TRBV28 and TRBJ1-5 provide the parts outside the CDR3, is DVKVTQSSRYLVKRTGEKVFLECVQDMDHENMFWYRQDPGLGLRLIYFSYDVKMKEKGDIPEGYSVSREKKERFSLILESASTNQTSMYLCASSPKFFGTVPSNQPQHFGDGTRLSIL.

The CDR3 DNA follows: TGTGCCAGCAGCCATTGGACAGGGGTGTTAGATACGCAGTATTTT. This sequence encodes CASSHWTGVLDTQYF. The V and J genes are TRBV7-9 and TRBJ2-3; 9 bases fit TRBD1. Trimming removed 5 bases from V and 5 bases from J; junction bases left unmatched: 8. The CDR3 has 15 amino acids. Germline values: CDR1 SEHNR, CDR2 FQNEAQ (reference sequence). The full variable domain, with the rest looked up from reference TRBV7-9 and TRBJ2-3, is DTGVSQNPRHKITKRGQNVTFRCDPISEHNRLYWYRQTLGQGPEFLTYFQNEAQLEKSRLLSDRFSAERPKGSFSTLEIQRTEQGDSAMYLCASSHWTGVLDTQYFGPGTRLTVL.

The chain employs TRBV11-3 and TRBJ2-2, with a weak D call TRBD2 (5 bases). The V and J ends lost 1 base and 5 bases respectively, with 8 bases between them. Germline assignment: CDR1 SGHNT and CDR2 YENEEA. The CDR3 totals 14 residues. Here the CDR3 DNA reads TGTGCCAGCAGCTTAGCCCGGGGAACCGGGGAGCTGTTTTTT. It encodes CASSLARGTGELFF.

V usage is TRBV29-1 and J usage is TRBJ1-4; D perhaps matches TRBD1 (5 bases). Trimming shortened V by 4 bases and J by 8 bases, and 11 bases separated the two germline ends. This CDR3 spans 12 amino acids. Germline values: CDR1 SQVTM, CDR2 ANQGSEA. This chain's CDR3 is CSVGYRGEKLFF. As DNA, the CDR3 is TGCAGCGTTGGATACCGGGGGGAAAAACTGTTTTTT.

The chain employs TRBV11-2 and TRBJ2-7; possibly TRBD1 for D (6 bases). The V and J ends lost 5 bases and 6 bases respectively, with 17 bases between them. Germline assignment: CDR1 SGHAT and CDR2 FQNNGV. The CDR3 has 14 amino acids. In DNA form, the CDR3 reads TGTGCCAGCAGCCCCACAGGGTTAGATGGCGAGCAGTACTTC. Protein product: CASSPTGLDGEQYF.

The chain recombines TRBV19 with TRBJ2-3; TRBD2 matches at 13 bases. The length of the CDR3 is 21 residues. The ends lost 1 base at V and 0 bases at J; junction bases unmatched: 13. Germline V gives CDR1 LNHDA, CDR2 SQIVND (reference sequence). CDR3 loop: CASSIVGAGTSGAPSTDTQYF. In nucleotides, the CDR3 is TGTGCCAGTAGTATAGTCGGGGCGGGGACTAGCGGGGCCCCTAGCACAGATACGCAGTATTTT. Based on the CDR3 plus reference TRBV19 and TRBJ2-3, the full variable domain is DGGITQSPKYLFRKEGQNVTLSCEQNLNHDAMYWYRQDPGQGLRLIYYSQIVNDFQKGDIAEGYSVSREKKESFPLTVTSAQKNPTAFYLCASSIVGAGTSGAPSTDTQYFGPGTRLTVL.

This CDR3 reads CASSGTEGSSYYGYTF. CDR3 nucleotides: TGCGCCAGCAGCGGGACAGAGGGGAGTTCGTACTATGGCTACACCTTC. The rearrangement joins TRBV5-1 to TRBJ1-2; 7 bases are a match to TRBD1. The CDR3 runs to 16 residues. Germline V lookup: CDR1 SGHRS, CDR2 YFSETQ. After removal of 4 bases from V and 3 bases from J, the junction contained 12 bases not matched to a gene.

The V call is TRBV5-1, the J call TRBJ2-7; D not certain. Germline CDR1 and CDR2: SGHRS and YFSETQ. The length of the CDR3 is 12 residues. V dropped 2 bases and J dropped 7 bases, with 10 bases sitting between them. Here the CDR3 reads CASSFSTMEQYF. CDR3 nucleotides: TGCGCCAGCAGCTTCTCTACGATGGAGCAGTACTTC.

This clone was detected only once. The V call is TRBV5-1, the J call TRBJ2-2; D gene ambiguous. The germline V and J ends were trimmed by 4 bases and 6 bases, with 16 bases remaining between them. From germline, CDR1 is SGHRS and CDR2 YFSETQ. The CDR3 has 15 amino acids. The CDR3 sequence: CASSLSGLTPGELFF. CDR3 nucleotide sequence: TGCGCCAGCAGCCTCAGTGGCCTCACCCCCGGGGAGCTGTTTTTT.